This entry lists 9 T cell receptor delta chains sequenced from one sample in a study of γδ T cells in repeated Plasmodium falciparum infection. TCRdb re-called the multiplex PCR reads via CATT. In the table there are 90,000 or so delta-chain clones, 0.9% to 1% of which are singletons. Flow sorting of PBMC yielded separate Vgamma9/Vdelta2+ and Vdelta2-negative gammadelta T cell populations for bulk repertoire analysis. Input material: gamma-delta T cells from blood. The receptor set was obtained from a pool of human donors (malaria-infected and uninfected, not separated).

Worth noting for this clone: TCRdb's protein for this DNA is that of a much larger clone and differs from the translation at residue 11, likely a read error; the protein shown is the DNA translation. This sequence joins TRDV2 and TRDJ1, with TRDD2 as a possible D gene (6 bases). Assignment of the J gene here rests on matching the DNA to germline, because TCRdb gives none. CDR3 length: 14 amino acids. Germline V gives CDR1 GEAIGNYY, CDR2 EKD. The CDR3: CACDFLADTDRLIF. The CDR3 nucleotides read TGTGCCTGTGATTTCCTAGCGGACACCGATAGACTCATCTTT.

This clone came up a few times. This sequence is one base from a far larger clone and is likely a read error. The same CDR3 is also encoded by other DNA sequences in this sample. This chain connects TRDV1 to TRDJ1, with TRDD3 matching 7 bases. V lost 4 bases, J lost 2 bases, and 28 bases stayed unmatched. The CDR3 is 22 amino acids. The V gene's germline CDR1 is TSWWSYY and CDR2 QGS. This CDR3 reads CALGGDRIPCTGDGGRTDKLIF. The CDR3 DNA follows: TGTGCTCTTGGGGGTGACCGCATACCCTGTACTGGGGATGGAGGGCGTACCGATAAACTCATCTTT.

A word on this clone: This DNA's translation differs at residue 7 from TCRdb's protein, which comes from a much larger clone; a read error is likely, and the protein shown is translated from the DNA. The chain is built from TRDV2 and TRDJ2, with 10 bases that match TRDD3. V gave up 0 bases and J gave up 6 bases; unmatched junction bases: 15. There are 19 residues in the CDR3. The germline V gene encodes CDR1 GEAIGNYY and CDR2 EKD. The CDR3 sequence is CACDTVPGDTHATAAQLFF. CDR3 DNA sequence: TGTGCCTGTGACACCGTACCGGGGGATACGCACGCGACGGCAGCACAACTCTTCTTT.

The table lists this clone with a few counts. The protein TCRdb lists belongs to a much larger clone and differs from this DNA's translation at residue 6, which points to a read error; the protein shown is made from the DNA. V and J are TRAV36/DV7 and TRDJ1, with 9 bases lining up with TRDD3. Germline V CDR1 and CDR2: VTNFRS, LTSSGIE (reference sequence). The CDR3 has 13 amino acids. V shed 7 bases and J 7 bases; nucleotides not matched to a gene: 11. CDR3 amino acids: CATSTRGYGKLIF. As DNA, the CDR3 is TGTGCTACAAGTACTAGGGGATACGGTAAACTCATCTTT.

This clone has only a few counts. The mismatch at residue 7 between this DNA's translation and the TCRdb protein of a much larger clone likely reflects a read error; the protein shown is translated from the DNA. V and J are TRDV1 and TRDJ1, with D uncertain. The J gene, missing from TCRdb, was assigned here through DNA to germline matching. This CDR3 has 22 amino acids. Germline CDR1 is TSWWSYY and CDR2 is QGS. V lost 0 bases to trimming and J lost 0 bases, with 29 bases between them. The CDR3 region has the DNA TGTGCTCTTGGGGAACTATCTCGGGAAACCGACTTTGTACCCCTATACACCGATAAACTCATCTTT. This gives the protein CALGELSRETDFVPLYTDKLIF.

This clone was picked up a small number of times. Only one base separates this from a far larger clonotype, so it likely reflects a read error. Other DNA variants within this sample encode the same CDR3. TRDV2 is the V gene, and the J gene was not called; the table's D call of TRDD3 was not tested on the DNA. Looked up from germline, CDR1 is GEAIGNYY and CDR2 is EKD. The CDR3 runs 16 residues. DNA of the CDR3: TGTGCCTGTGACACCGAGTTTCTGGGGGATGTAAATAAGCTCATCTTT. This encodes CACDTEFLGDVNKLIF.

About this clone itself: A far larger clone is only one base removed, so a read error is likely. At the DNA level, this CDR3 is encoded by other sequences in the same sample as well. DNA for the CDR3: TGCGCTCTTGGGGAACTGTGGTGTCCCGCGTTGGGGTGTTCCCCGGACGATAAACTCATCTTT. This sequence encodes CALGELWCPALGCSPDDKLIF. The chain couples TRDV1 to TRDJ1, with D possibly matching TRDD3 (5 bases). Germline assignment: CDR1 TSWWSYY and CDR2 QGS. This CDR3 spans 21 amino acids.

Regarding this clone: This DNA's translation differs at residue 4 from TCRdb's protein, which comes from a much larger clone; a read error is likely, and the protein shown is translated from the DNA. The chain links TRDV1 to TRDJ1; D might be TRDD3 (5 bases). Germline V gene lookup returns CDR1 TSWWSYY and CDR2 QGS. This CDR3 contains 16 residues. The CDR3 protein is CALRERDRLRTDKLIF. The CDR3 coding sequence is TGTGCTCTTCGGGAAAGGGATCGGCTCCGCACCGATAAACTCATCTTT.

The V and J genes are TRDV1 and TRDJ1, with 12 bases fitting TRDD3. The J gene was not available in TCRdb and was assigned here by matching the DNA to germline segments. The CDR3 runs 17 residues. V was pared by 0 bases and J by 3 bases, with 5 bases of the junction left unmatched. The germline CDR1 and CDR2 sequences are TSWWSYY and QGS. The CDR3 sequence is CALGELYWGIQPDKLIF. CDR3 DNA: TGTGCTCTTGGGGAACTTTACTGGGGGATACAACCCGATAAACTCATCTTT.